Listed below are T cell receptor beta chains from one sample, sequenced in a study of CD8+ T cells in alopecia areata. Method: immunoSEQ multiplex PCR; TCRdb's copy keeps in-frame clones and lacks some. The sample has 140,000 to 150,000 clones; 62% are singletons. The sample was CD8+ T cells sorted from blood. These receptors all come from a human donor in good health. The CDR3 runs from the conserved cysteine through the conserved F or W.

TRBV7-6,TRBJ2-3,CASSQTLGVADTQYF
TRBV27,TRBJ1-5,CASSFIGGGQPQHF
TRBV5-5,TRBJ2-7,CASNRLAGDYEQYF
TRBV2,TRBJ2-7,CASSEATETYEQYF
TRBV9,TRBJ1-1,CASSVGDNTEAFF
TRBV4-1,TRBJ2-3,CASSLRGTDTQYF
TRBV7-9,TRBJ1-2,CASSLADGYTF
TRBV4-1,TRBJ2-2,CASSQGNFGDTGELFF
TRBV4-1,TRBJ2-3,CASSQFLGTDTQYF
TRBV29-1,TRBJ2-5,CSGTGTSGRETQYF
TRBV7-2,TRBJ2-7,CASSKRLAGYEQYF
TRBV29-1,TRBJ2-7,CSVHQGYEQYF
TRBV9,TRBJ2-5,CASSRGLPETQYF
TRBV7-9,TRBJ2-3,CASSSPGHSTDTQYF
TRBV4-1,TRBJ2-7,CASSQEAQGGYEQYF
TRBV28,TRBJ2-2,CASSFSRRNTGELFF
TRBV15,TRBJ2-7,CATSPPPPGPYEQYF
TRBV2,TRBJ1-2,CASSATPWTVNYGYTF
TRBV13,TRBJ2-7,CASSLSRETYEQYF
TRBV29-1,TRBJ1-2,CSVEGREEGYTF
TRBV6-5,TRBJ2-2,CASNRMGTGELFF
TRBV11-2,TRBJ2-7,CASSWTYEQYF
TRBV7-6,TRBJ1-1,CASSFPAGGTEAFF
TRBV4-1,TRBJ2-1,CASSQLGAEQFF
TRBV30,TRBJ1-1,CAWFSGGENTEAFF
TRBV4-1,TRBJ2-5,CASSSQVQSSQYF
TRBV5-1,TRBJ2-2,CASSSDHRGRYTGELFF
TRBV11-2,TRBJ2-6,CASSPQGQTGANVLTF
TRBV13,TRBJ2-2,CASSLSDRGAGELFF
TRBV19,TRBJ2-2,CASSISGTGITGELFF
TRBV30,TRBJ1-1,CAWSGRRWTEAFF
TRBV2,TRBJ1-4,CASSEGLATNEKLFF
TRBV6-1,TRBJ2-2,CASTAGGELFF
TRBV29-1,TRBJ2-1,CSVPRDRVYNEQFF
TRBV29-1,TRBJ2-5,CSVQGREAQYF
TRBV13,TRBJ2-3,CASSLRETADTQYF
TRBV5-6,TRBJ2-7,CASSPFFGSYEQYF
TRBV7-2,TRBJ2-7,CASSQENEQYF
TRBV6-5,TRBJ2-5,CASSSTDRTQYF
TRBV7-9,TRBJ2-1,CASSFPTGFGEQFF
TRBV5-1,TRBJ1-3,CASSLEGQAGNTIYF
TRBV6-1,TRBJ1-1,CASSERSGSLNTEAFF
TRBV6-6,TRBJ2-1,CASSYDLYVHEQFF
TRBV29-1,TRBJ2-7,CSVESWDQGEQYF
TRBV5-1,TRBJ2-1,CASSQGQGRNEQFF
TRBV6-1,TRBJ2-5,CASSESETQYF
TRBV11-2,TRBJ2-7,CASSLDPGLAEDYEQYF
TRBV29-1,TRBJ2-2,CSARLAGESTGELFF
TRBV11-2,TRBJ2-4,CASSRRDYQYF
TRBV9,TRBJ1-2,CASGPPHTF
TRBV27,TRBJ1-5,CASRPESNQPQHF
TRBV6-5,TRBJ2-7,CASSTDASSYEQYF
TRBV9,TRBJ2-3,CASSVALAGASDTQYF
TRBV29-1,TRBJ2-1,CSVEPEAGGTEQFF
TRBV25-1,TRBJ2-6,CASSGAGAGANVLTF
TRBV25-1,TRBJ2-1,CASSESTYNEQFF